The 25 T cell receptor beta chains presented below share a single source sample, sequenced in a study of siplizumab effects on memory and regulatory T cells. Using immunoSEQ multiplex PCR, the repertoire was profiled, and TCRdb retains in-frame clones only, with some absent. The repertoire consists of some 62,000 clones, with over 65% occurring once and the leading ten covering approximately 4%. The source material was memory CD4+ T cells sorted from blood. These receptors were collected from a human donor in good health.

The CDR3 sequence is CASKDISSYEQYF. Written as DNA, the CDR3 is TGTGCCAGTAAAGACATTTCCTCCTACGAGCAGTACTTC. V gene TRBV19 combines with J gene TRBJ2-5; D gene unclear. The last part of the DNA fits TRBJ2-7 better; the J call may be wrong. CDR1 and CDR2 (germline): LNHDA, SQIVND (reference sequence). This CDR3 is 13 amino acids long.

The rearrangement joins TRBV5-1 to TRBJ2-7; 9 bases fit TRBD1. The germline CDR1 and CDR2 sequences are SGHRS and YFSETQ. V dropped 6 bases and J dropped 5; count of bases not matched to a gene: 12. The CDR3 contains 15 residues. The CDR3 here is CASTPGDRDDHEQYF. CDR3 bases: TGCGCCAGCACCCCCGGGGACAGGGATGACCACGAGCAGTACTTC.

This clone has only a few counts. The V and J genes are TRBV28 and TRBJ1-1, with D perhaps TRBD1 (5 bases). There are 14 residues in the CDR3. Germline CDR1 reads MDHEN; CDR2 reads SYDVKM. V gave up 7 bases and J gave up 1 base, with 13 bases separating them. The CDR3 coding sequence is TGTGCCAGCACCCCCCCGGGGGGGAACACTGAAGCTTTCTTT. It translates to CASTPPGGNTEAFF.

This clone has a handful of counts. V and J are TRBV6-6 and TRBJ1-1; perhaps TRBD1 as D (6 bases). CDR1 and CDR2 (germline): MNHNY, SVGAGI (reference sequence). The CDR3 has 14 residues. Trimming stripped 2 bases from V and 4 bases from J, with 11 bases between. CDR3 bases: TGTGCCAGCAGTTACGGGGGGCTCAGCACTGAAGCTTTCTTT. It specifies CASSYGGLSTEAFF.

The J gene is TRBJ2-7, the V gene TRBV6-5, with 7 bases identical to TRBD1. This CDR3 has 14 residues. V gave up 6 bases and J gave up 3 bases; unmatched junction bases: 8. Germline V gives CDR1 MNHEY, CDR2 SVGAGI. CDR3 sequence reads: CASRQPGQNYEQYF. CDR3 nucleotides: TGTGCCAGCAGACAACCGGGACAGAACTACGAGCAGTACTTC.

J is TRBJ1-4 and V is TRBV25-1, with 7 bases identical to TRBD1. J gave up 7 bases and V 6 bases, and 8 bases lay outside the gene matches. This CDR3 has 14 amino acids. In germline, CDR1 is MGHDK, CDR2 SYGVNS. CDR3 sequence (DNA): TGTGCCAGCAGCCGACAGGGAAGGGGTGAAAAACTGTTTTTT. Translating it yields CASSRQGRGEKLFF.

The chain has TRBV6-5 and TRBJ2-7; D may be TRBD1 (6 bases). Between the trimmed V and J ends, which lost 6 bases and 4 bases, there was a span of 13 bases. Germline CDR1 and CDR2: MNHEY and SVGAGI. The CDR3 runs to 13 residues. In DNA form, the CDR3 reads TGTGCCAGCAGACAGGGTGGTCGGTACGAGCAGTACTTC. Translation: CASRQGGRYEQYF.

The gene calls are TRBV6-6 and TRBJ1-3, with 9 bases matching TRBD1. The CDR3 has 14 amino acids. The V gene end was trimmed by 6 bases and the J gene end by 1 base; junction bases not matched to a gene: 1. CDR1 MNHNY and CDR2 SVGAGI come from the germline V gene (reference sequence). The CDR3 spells CASSGTGSGNTIYF. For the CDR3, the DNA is TGTGCCAGCAGCGGGACAGGGTCTGGAAACACCATATATTTT.

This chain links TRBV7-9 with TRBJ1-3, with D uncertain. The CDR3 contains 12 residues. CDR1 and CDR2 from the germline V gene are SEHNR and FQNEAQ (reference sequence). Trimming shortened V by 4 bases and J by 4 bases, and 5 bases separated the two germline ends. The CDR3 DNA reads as TGTGCCAGCAGCTGGACGGGAAACACCATATATTTT. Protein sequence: CASSWTGNTIYF.

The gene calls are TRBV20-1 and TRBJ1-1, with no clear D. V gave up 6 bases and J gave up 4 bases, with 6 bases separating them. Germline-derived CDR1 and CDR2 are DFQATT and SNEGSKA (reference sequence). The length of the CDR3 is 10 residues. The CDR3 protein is CSATGTEAFF. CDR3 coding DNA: TGCAGTGCAACGGGCACTGAAGCTTTCTTT.

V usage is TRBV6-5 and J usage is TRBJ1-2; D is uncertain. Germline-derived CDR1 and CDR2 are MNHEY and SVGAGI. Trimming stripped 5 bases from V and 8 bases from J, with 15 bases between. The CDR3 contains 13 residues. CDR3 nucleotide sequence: TGTGCCAGCAGTGCCCGACAAGGCGGCGGCTACACCTTC. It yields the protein CASSARQGGGYTF.

The CDR3 reads CASRQGSYEQYF. CDR3 bases: TGTGCCTCTAGGCAGGGTTCCTACGAGCAGTACTTC. V and J are TRBV10-3 and TRBJ2-7; a weak D match, TRBD1 (5 bases). In germline, CDR1 is ENHRY, CDR2 SYGVKD. The CDR3 totals 12 residues. V lost 11 bases and J 1 base, leaving 12 bases between the germline ends.

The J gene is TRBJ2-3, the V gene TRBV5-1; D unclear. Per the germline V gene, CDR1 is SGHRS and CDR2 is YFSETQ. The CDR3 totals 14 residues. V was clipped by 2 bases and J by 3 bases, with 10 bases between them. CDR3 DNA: TGCGCCAGCAGCTTAAGGGCCGAAACAGATACGCAGTATTTT. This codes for CASSLRAETDTQYF. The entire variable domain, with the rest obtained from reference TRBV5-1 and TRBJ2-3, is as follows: KAGVTQTPRYLIKTRGQQVTLSCSPISGHRSVSWYQQTPGQGLQFLFEYFSETQRNKGNFPGRFSGRQFSNSRSEMNVSTLELGDSALYLCASSLRAETDTQYFGPGTRLTVL.

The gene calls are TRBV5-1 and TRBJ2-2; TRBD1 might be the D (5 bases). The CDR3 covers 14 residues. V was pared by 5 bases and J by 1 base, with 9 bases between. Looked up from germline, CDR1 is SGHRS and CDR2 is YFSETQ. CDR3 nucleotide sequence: TGCGCCAGCAGGTCGCAGGGGAACACCGGGGAGCTGTTTTTT. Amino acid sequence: CASRSQGNTGELFF.

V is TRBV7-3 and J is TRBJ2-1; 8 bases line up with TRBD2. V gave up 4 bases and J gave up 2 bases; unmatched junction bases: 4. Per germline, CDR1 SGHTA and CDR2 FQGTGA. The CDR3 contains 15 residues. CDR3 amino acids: CASSSRLATYNEQFF. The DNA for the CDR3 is TGTGCCAGCAGCTCGAGACTAGCGACCTACAATGAGCAGTTCTTC.

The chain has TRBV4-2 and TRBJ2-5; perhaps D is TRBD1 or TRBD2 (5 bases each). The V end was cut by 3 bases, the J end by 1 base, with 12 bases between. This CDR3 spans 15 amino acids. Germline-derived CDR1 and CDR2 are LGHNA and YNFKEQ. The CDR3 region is CASSQAPGPQETQYF. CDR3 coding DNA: TGTGCCAGCAGCCAGGCTCCGGGACCCCAAGAGACCCAGTACTTC.

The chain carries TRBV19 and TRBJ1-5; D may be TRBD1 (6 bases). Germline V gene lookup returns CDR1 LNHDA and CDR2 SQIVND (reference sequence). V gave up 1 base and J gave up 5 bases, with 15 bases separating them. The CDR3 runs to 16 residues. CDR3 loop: CASSIGRTANYQPQHF. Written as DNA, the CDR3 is TGTGCCAGTAGTATAGGACGGACAGCAAATTATCAGCCCCAGCATTTT. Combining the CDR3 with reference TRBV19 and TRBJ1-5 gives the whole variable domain DGGITQSPKYLFRKEGQNVTLSCEQNLNHDAMYWYRQDPGQGLRLIYYSQIVNDFQKGDIAEGYSVSREKKESFPLTVTSAQKNPTAFYLCASSIGRTANYQPQHFGDGTRLSIL.

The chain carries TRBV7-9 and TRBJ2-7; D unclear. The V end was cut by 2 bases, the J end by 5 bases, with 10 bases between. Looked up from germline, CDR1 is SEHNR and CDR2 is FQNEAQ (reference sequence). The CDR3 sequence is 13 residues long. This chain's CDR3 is CASSLTSLDEQYF. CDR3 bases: TGTGCCAGCAGCTTAACATCCCTAGACGAGCAGTACTTC.

The CDR3 coding sequence is TGCGCCAGCAGCCAAGAGCTCAACTATAACTATGGCTACACCTTC. This translates into CASSQELNYNYGYTF. The chain couples TRBV4-1 to TRBJ1-2; D remains unclear. Trimming removed 0 bases at V and 1 base at J, with 9 bases between. The CDR3 runs to 15 residues. Germline-derived CDR1 and CDR2 are MGHRA and YSYEKL.

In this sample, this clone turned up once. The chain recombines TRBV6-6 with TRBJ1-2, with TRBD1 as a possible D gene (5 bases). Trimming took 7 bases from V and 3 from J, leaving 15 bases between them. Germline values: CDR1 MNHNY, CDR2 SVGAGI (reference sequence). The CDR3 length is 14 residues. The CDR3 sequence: CASTSRSGDYGYTF. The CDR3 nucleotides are TGTGCCAGCACTTCACGATCGGGGGACTATGGCTACACCTTC.

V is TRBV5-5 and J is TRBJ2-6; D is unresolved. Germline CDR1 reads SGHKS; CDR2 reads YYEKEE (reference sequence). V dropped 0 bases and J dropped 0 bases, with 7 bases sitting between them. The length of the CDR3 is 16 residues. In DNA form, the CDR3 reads TGTGCCAGCAGCTTGGGTGGAAACTCTGGGGCCAACGTCCTGACTTTC. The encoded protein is CASSLGGNSGANVLTF.

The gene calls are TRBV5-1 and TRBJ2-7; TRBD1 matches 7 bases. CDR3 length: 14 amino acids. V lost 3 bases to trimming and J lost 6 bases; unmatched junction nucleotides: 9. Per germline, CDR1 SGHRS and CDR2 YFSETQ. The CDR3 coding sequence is TGCGCCAGCAGCTCTAGAACGACAGGGACCGAGCAGTACTTC. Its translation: CASSSRTTGTEQYF. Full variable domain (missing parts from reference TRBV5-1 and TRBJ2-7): KAGVTQTPRYLIKTRGQQVTLSCSPISGHRSVSWYQQTPGQGLQFLFEYFSETQRNKGNFPGRFSGRQFSNSRSEMNVSTLELGDSALYLCASSSRTTGTEQYFGPGTRLTVT.

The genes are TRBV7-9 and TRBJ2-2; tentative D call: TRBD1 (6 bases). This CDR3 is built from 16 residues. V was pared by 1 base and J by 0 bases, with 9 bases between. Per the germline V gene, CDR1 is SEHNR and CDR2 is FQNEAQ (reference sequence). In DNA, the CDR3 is TGTGCCAGCAGCTTAGGCCGGGACACGAACACCGGGGAGCTGTTTTTT. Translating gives CASSLGRDTNTGELFF.

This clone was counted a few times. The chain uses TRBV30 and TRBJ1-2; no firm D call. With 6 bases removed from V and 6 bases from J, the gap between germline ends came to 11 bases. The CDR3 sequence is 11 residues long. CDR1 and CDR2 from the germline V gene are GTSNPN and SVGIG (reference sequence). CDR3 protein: CACHGLDGYTF. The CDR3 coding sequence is TGTGCCTGTCACGGTTTGGATGGCTACACCTTC.

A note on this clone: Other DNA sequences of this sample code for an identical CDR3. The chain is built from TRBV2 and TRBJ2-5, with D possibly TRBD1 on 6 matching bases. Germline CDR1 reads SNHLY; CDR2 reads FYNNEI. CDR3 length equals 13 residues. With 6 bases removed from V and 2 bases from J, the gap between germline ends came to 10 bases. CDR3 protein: CASRRTEQETQYF. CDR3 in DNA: TGTGCCAGCAGACGGACAGAGCAAGAGACCCAGTACTTC. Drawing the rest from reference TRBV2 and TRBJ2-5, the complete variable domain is EPEVTQTPSHQVTQMGQEVILRCVPISNHLYFYWYRQILGQKVEFLVSFYNNEISEKSEIFDDQFSVERPDGSNFTLKIRSTKLEDSAMYFCASRRTEQETQYFGPGTRLLVL.